This TCR beta chain was observed in a study of T-cell reconstitution after alpha-beta-depleted transplantation in children. Study results and caveats: Expanded graft clones numbering several hundred reportedly gave rise to alpha-beta T cells about two months after transplant.

The CDR3 spans 14 residues. V lost 0 bases, J lost 1 base, and 7 bases lay in between. Germline V gene lookup returns CDR1 SGHRS and CDR2 YFSETQ. Preparation of the TCRbeta library was carried out with unique molecular identifiers. TCRdb redid the calling of the PCR reads with MiXCR, one entry per CDR3 protein. The sample lists fewer than 250,000 distinct CDR3 sequences, just under 8.5% occurring once. This clonotype was seen repeatedly, ten times or more. Antigen specificity is unknown. This chain connects TRBV5-1 to TRBJ1-1; D not resolved. The origin of this receptor is a male patient between 5 and 17 years old who had a stem cell transplant for acute lymphoblastic leukemia, so the T cells may come from the graft donor. Source: PBMCs, mostly from graft donor cells, taken 180 days after TCRalphabeta/CD19-depleted stem cell transplant. The CDR3 nucleotides are TGCGCCAGCAGCTTGGTGGTGGGGAACACTGAAGCTTTCTTT. It encodes CASSLVVGNTEAFF.